Listed here are 5 T cell receptor beta chains from one sample, sequenced in a study of cytomegalovirus exposure and HLA in healthy donors. PCR was performed using 60 Vbeta and 13 Jbeta primers. This table comes from immunoSEQ multiplex PCR, and its TCRdb copy is limited to in-frame clones, with some not included. The repertoire holds about 180,000 clones, with roughly 88% as singletons. Sequencing was done on a sample of PBMCs. These receptor sequences come from a girl aged 2-10 years in good health and CMV-seropositive.

The genes are TRBV30 and TRBJ2-3, with 12 positions matching TRBD2. CDR3 length equals 18 residues. J lost 3 bases, V lost 1 base, and 11 bases had no gene match. Germline assignment: CDR1 GTSNPN and CDR2 SVGIG (reference sequence). CDR3 amino acids: CAWSGGPILAGGTDTQYF. CDR3 DNA: TGTGCCTGGAGTGGGGGACCCATCCTAGCGGGGGGGACAGATACGCAGTATTTT.

The V gene is TRBV6-5, the J gene TRBJ1-3, with D perhaps TRBD1 (5 bases). Per germline, CDR1 MNHEY and CDR2 SVGAGI. Trimming left V 4 bases short and J 4 bases short, with 8 bases between. The CDR3 is made up of 13 amino acids. As DNA, the CDR3 is TGTGCCAGCAGTTCCCGGACAGGAAACACCATATATTTT. Amino acids: CASSSRTGNTIYF.

The CDR3, as DNA: TGCGCCAGCAGCTTCGGTCCAGGGGTGGATGAAGCTTTCTTT. Translated: CASSFGPGVDEAFF. The gene calls are TRBV5-1 and TRBJ1-1, with D maybe TRBD1 (6 bases). The CDR3 extends over 14 amino acids. Trimming left V 2 bases short and J 7 bases short, with 15 bases between. Germline V CDR1 and CDR2: SGHRS, YFSETQ. The variable domain in full, with the rest retrieved from reference TRBV5-1 and TRBJ1-1, is KAGVTQTPRYLIKTRGQQVTLSCSPISGHRSVSWYQQTPGQGLQFLFEYFSETQRNKGNFPGRFSGRQFSNSRSEMNVSTLELGDSALYLCASSFGPGVDEAFFGQGTRLTVV.

The gene calls are TRBV5-1 and TRBJ1-3; 9 bases map to TRBD1. V lost 5 bases to trimming and J lost 4 bases; unmatched junction nucleotides: 4. The germline V gene has CDR1 SGHRS and CDR2 YFSETQ. The CDR3 totals 14 residues. The CDR3 nucleotides are TGCGCCAGCAGGATCGGGACAGGGGGAAACACCATATATTTT. It yields the protein CASRIGTGGNTIYF.

J is TRBJ2-5 and V is TRBV5-1; D gene ambiguous. The germline CDR1 and CDR2 sequences are SGHRS and YFSETQ. Trimming removed 4 bases from V and 4 bases from J, with 14 bases in between. The CDR3 sequence is 14 residues long. The CDR3 sequence: CASSLAGSVETQYF. CDR3 DNA sequence: TGCGCCAGCAGCCTCGCCGGGTCGGTAGAGACCCAGTACTTC.